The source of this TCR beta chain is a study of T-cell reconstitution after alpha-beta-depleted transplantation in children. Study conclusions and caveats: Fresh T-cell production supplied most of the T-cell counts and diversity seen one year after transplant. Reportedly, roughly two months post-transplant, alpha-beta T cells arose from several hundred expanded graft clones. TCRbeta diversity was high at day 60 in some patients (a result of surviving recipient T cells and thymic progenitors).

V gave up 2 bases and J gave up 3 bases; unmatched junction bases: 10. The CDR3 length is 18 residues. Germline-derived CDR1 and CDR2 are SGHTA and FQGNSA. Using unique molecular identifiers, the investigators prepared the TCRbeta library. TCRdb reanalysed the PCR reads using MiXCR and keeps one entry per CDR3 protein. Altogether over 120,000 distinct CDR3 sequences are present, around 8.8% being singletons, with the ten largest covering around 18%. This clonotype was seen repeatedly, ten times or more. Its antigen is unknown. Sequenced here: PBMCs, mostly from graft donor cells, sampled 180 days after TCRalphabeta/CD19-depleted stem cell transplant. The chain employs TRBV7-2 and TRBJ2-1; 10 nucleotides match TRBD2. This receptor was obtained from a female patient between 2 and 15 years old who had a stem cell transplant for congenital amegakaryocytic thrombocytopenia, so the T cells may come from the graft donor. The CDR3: CASSLRALAGDLYNEQFF. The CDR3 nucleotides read TGTGCCAGCAGCTTACGGGCGCTAGCGGGAGACCTCTACAATGAGCAGTTCTTC.